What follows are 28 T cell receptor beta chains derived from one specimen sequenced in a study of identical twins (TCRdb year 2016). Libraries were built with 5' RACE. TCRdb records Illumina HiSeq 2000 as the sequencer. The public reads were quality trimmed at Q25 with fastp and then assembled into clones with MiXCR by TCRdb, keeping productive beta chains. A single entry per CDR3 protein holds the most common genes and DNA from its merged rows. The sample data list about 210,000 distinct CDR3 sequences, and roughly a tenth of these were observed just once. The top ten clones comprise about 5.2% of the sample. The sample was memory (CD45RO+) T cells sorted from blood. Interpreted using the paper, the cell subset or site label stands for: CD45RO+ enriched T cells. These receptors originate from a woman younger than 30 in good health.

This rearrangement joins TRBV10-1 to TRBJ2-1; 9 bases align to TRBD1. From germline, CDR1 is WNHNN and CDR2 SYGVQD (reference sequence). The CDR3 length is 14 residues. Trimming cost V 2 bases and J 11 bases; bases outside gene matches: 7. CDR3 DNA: TGCGCCAGCAGTGAGGGGACAGGGCGCTCCCAGCAGTTCTTC. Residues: CASSEGTGRSQQFF.

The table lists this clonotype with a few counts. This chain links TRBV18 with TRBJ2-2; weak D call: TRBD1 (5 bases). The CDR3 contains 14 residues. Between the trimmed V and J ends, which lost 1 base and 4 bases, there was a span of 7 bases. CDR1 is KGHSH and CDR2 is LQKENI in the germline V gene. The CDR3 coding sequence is TGTGCCAGCTCACCACGGCAGGGCACCGGGGAGCTGTTTTTT. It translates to CASSPRQGTGELFF.

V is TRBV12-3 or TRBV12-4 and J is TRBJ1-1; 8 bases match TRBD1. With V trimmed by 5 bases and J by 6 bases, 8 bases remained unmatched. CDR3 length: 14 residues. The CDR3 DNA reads TGTGCCAGCAGTCCTCAGGGGGCAGGTGCTGAAGCTTTCTTT. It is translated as CASSPQGAGAEAFF.

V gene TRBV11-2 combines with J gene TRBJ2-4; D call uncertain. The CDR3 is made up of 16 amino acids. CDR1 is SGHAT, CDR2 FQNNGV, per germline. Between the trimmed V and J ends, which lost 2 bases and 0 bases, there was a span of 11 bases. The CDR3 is CASSLSIMVAKNIQYF. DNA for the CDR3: TGTGCCAGCAGCTTATCTATCATGGTAGCCAAAAACATTCAGTACTTC.

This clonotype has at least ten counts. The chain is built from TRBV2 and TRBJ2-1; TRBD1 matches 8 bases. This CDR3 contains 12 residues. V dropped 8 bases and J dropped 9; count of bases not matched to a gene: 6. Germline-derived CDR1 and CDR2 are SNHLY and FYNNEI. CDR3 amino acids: CASRGQGSEQFF. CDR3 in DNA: TGTGCCAGCCGTGGACAGGGAAGTGAGCAGTTCTTC.

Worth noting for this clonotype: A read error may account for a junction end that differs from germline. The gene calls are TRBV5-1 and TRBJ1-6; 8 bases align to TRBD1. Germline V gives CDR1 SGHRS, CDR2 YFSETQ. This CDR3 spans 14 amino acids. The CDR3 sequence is CASSFGQGMDPPHF. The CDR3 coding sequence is TGCGCCAGTAGCTTCGGACAGGGCATGGACCCCCCCCACTTT.

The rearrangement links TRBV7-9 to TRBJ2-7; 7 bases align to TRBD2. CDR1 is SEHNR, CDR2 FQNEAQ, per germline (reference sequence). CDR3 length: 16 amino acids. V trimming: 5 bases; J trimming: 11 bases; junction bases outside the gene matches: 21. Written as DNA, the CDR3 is TGTGCCAGCAGCGACCGCGGGGGACGGAGTTCTATGGAAGAGTACTTC. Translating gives CASSDRGGRSSMEEYF.

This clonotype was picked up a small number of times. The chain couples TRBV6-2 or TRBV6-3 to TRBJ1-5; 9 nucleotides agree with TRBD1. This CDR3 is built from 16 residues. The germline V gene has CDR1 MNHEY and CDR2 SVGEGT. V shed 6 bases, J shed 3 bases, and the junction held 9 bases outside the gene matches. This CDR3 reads CASRRWTGEYNQPQHF. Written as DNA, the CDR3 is TGTGCCAGCAGACGGTGGACAGGGGAATACAATCAGCCCCAGCATTTT.

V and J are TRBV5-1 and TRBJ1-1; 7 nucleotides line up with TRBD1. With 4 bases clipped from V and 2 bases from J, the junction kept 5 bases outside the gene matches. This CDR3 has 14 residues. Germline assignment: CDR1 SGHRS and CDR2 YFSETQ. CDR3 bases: TGCGCCAGCAGCGAGGGGACAGCTAACACTGAAGCTTTCTTT. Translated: CASSEGTANTEAFF. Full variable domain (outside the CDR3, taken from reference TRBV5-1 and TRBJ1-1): KAGVTQTPRYLIKTRGQQVTLSCSPISGHRSVSWYQQTPGQGLQFLFEYFSETQRNKGNFPGRFSGRQFSNSRSEMNVSTLELGDSALYLCASSEGTANTEAFFGQGTRLTVV.

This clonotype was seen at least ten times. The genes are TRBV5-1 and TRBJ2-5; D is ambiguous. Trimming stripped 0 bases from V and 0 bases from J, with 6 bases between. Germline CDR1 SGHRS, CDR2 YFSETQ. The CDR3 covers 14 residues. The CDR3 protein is CASSLVAYQETQYF. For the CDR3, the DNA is TGCGCCAGCAGCTTGGTGGCGTACCAAGAGACCCAGTACTTC. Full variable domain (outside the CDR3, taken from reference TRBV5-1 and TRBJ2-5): KAGVTQTPRYLIKTRGQQVTLSCSPISGHRSVSWYQQTPGQGLQFLFEYFSETQRNKGNFPGRFSGRQFSNSRSEMNVSTLELGDSALYLCASSLVAYQETQYFGPGTRLLVL.

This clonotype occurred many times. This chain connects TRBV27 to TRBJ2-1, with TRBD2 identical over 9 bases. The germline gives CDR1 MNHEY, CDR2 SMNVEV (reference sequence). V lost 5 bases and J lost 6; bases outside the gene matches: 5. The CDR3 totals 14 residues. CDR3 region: CASSPSGLANEQFF. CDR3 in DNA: TGTGCCAGCAGTCCATCGGGACTAGCCAATGAGCAGTTCTTC.

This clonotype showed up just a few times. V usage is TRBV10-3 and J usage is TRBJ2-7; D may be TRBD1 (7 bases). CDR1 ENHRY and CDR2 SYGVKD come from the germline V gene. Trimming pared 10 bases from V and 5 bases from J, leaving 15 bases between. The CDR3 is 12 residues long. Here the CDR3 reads CATRDSPHEQYF. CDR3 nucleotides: TGTGCCACGCGGGACAGTCCTCACGAGCAGTACTTC.

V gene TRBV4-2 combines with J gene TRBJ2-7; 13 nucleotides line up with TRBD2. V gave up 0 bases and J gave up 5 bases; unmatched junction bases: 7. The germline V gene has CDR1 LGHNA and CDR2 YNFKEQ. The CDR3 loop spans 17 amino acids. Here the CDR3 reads CASSQELRTSGGNEQYF. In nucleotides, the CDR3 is TGTGCCAGCAGCCAAGAACTTCGGACTAGCGGGGGCAACGAGCAGTACTTC.

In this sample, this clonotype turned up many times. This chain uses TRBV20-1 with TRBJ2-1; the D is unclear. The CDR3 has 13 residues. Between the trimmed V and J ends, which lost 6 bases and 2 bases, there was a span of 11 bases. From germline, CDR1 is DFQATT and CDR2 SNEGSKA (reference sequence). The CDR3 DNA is TGCAGTGCGATTAGACCCCCCTACAATGAGCAGTTCTTC. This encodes CSAIRPPYNEQFF.

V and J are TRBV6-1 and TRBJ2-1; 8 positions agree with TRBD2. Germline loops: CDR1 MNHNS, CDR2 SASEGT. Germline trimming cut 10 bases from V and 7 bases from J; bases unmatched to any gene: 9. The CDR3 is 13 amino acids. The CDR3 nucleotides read TGTGCCACCCACTCCGGGGGGGAAAATGAGCAGTTCTTC. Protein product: CATHSGGENEQFF.

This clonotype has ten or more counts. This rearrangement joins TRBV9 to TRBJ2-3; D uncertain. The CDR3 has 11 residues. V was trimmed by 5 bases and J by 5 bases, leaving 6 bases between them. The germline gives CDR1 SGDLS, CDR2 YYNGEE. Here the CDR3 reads CASSVGDTQYF. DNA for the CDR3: TGTGCCAGCAGTGTGGGAGATACGCAGTATTTT.

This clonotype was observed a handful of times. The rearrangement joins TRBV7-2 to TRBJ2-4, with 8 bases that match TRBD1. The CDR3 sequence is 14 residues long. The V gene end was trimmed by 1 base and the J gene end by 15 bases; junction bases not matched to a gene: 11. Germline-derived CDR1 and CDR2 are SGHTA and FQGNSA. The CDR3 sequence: CASSLVQGAHGAYF. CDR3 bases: TGTGCCAGCAGCTTAGTGCAGGGGGCGCATGGGGCGTACTTC.

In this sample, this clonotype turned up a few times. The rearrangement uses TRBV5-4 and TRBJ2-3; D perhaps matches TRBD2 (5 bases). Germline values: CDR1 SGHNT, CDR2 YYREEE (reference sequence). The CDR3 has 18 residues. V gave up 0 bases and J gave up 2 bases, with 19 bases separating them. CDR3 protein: CASSLALDSRGDTDTQYF. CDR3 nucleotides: TGTGCCAGCAGCTTGGCTTTGGACTCCCGGGGAGACACAGATACGCAGTATTTT.

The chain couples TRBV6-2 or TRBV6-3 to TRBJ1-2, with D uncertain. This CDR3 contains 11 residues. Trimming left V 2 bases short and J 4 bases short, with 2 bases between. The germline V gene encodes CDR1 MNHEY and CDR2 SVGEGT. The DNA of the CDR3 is TGTGCCAGCAGTTACACCTATGGCTACACCTTC. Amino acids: CASSYTYGYTF.

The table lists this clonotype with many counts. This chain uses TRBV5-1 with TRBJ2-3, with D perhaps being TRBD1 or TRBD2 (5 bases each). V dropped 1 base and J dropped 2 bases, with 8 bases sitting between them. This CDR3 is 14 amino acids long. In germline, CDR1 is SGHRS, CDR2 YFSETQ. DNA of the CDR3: TGCGCCAGCAGCTTGACGGGGCCCACAGATACGCAGTATTTT. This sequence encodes CASSLTGPTDTQYF.

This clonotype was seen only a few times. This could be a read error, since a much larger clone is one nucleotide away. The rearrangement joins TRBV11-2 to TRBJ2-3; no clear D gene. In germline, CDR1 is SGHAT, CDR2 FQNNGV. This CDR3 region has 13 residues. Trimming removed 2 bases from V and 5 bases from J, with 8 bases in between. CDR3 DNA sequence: TGTGCCAGCAGCTTAAGGGCTAGAGATACGCAGTATTTT. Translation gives CASSLRARDTQYF.

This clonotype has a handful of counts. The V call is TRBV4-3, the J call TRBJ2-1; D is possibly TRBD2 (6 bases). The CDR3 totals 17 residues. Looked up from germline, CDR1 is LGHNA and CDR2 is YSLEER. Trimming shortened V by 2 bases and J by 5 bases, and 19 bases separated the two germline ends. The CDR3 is CASSQLGDFLGDNEQFF. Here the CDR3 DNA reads TGCGCCAGCAGCCAACTGGGGGACTTCCTCGGGGACAATGAGCAGTTCTTC.

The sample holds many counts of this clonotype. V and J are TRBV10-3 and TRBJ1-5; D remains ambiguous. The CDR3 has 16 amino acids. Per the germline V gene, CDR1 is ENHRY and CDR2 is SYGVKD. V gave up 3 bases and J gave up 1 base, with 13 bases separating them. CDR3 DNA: TGTGCCATCAGTGAATACGGATTGTCAAGCAATCAGCCCCAGCATTTT. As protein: CAISEYGLSSNQPQHF.

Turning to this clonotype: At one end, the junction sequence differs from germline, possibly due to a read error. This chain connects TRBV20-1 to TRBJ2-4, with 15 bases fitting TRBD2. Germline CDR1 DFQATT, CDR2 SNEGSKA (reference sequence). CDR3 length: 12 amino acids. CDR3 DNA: TGCAGTGCTAGAGAGGGACTAGCGGGGGGACACTTC. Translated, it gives CSAREGLAGGHF.

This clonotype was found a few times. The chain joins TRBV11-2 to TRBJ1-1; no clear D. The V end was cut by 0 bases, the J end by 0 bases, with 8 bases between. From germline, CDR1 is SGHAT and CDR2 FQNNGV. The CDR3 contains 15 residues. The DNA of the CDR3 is TGTGCCAGCAGCTTAGACTGGGGATTGAACACTGAAGCTTTCTTT. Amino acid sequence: CASSLDWGLNTEAFF.

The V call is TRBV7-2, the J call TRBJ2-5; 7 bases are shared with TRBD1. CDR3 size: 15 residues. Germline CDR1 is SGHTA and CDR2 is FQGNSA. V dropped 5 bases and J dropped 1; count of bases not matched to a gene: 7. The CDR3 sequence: CASSPLQGIQETQYF. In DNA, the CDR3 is TGTGCCAGCAGCCCATTACAGGGGATCCAAGAGACCCAGTACTTC.

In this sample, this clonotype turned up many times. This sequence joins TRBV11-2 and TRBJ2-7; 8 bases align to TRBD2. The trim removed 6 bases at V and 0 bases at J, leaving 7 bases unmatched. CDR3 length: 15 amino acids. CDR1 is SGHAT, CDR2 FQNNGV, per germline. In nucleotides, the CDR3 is TGTGCCAGCAGGCGGTATAGCGGGGACTCCTACGAGCAGTACTTC. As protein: CASRRYSGDSYEQYF.

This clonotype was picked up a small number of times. CDR3 DNA: TGTGCCAGCAGCTATACTAGCGGGGGGTTCCTGGAGACCCAGTACTTC. Its protein product is CASSYTSGGFLETQYF. The chain employs TRBV5-4 and TRBJ2-5, with 12 bases identical to TRBD2. This CDR3 has 16 amino acids. With 3 bases clipped from V and 5 bases from J, the junction kept 8 bases outside the gene matches. Germline V lookup: CDR1 SGHNT, CDR2 YYREEE (reference sequence). Supplemented by reference TRBV5-4 and TRBJ2-5, the full variable domain reads ETGVTQSPTHLIKTRGQQVTLRCSSQSGHNTVSWYQQALGQGPQFIFQYYREEENGRGNFPPRFSGLQFPNYSSELNVNALELDDSALYLCASSYTSGGFLETQYFGPGTRLLVL.